One and the same sample provided the 10 T cell receptor beta chains below, sequenced in a study of blood T cell repertoires in COVID-19. The repertoire was sequenced with immunoSEQ multiplex PCR; TCRdb's copy has only in-frame clones and lacks some. Of around 340,000 clones in the sample, about nine tenths were seen once. Sequencing was done on a sample of peripheral blood. All receptors derive from a woman aged 55-69 years with COVID-19, enrolled during active disease.

J is TRBJ1-3 and V is TRBV20-1; possible D gene TRBD1, 5 bases. The CDR3 spans 14 residues. Trimming removed 6 bases from V and 0 bases from J, with 12 bases in between. CDR1 DFQATT and CDR2 SNEGSKA come from the germline V gene (reference sequence). The CDR3 loop reads CSASLGASGNTIYF. The CDR3 coding sequence is TGCAGTGCGAGTCTTGGGGCCTCTGGAAACACCATATATTTT.

The V and J genes are TRBV5-4 and TRBJ2-2; TRBD1 is a possible D gene (6 bases). The ends were cut back, 0 bases at V and 0 bases at J, with 6 bases in the middle. CDR1 is SGHNT, CDR2 YYREEE, per germline (reference sequence). This CDR3 contains 15 residues. The CDR3 DNA follows: TGTGCCAGCAGCTTGGACAGGGCGAACACCGGGGAGCTGTTTTTT. Translated: CASSLDRANTGELFF.

The rearrangement joins TRBV11-2 to TRBJ1-1; 8 bases line up with TRBD1. Germline trimming cut 2 bases from V and 3 bases from J; bases unmatched to any gene: 5. The CDR3 is made up of 15 amino acids. CDR1 SGHAT and CDR2 FQNNGV come from the germline V gene. CDR3 in amino acids: CASSLYTGGDTEAFF. The CDR3 bases are TGTGCCAGCAGCTTATACACAGGGGGGGACACTGAAGCTTTCTTT.

The genes are TRBV11-2 and TRBJ2-1; 8 nucleotides line up with TRBD1. The V segment lost 4 bases and the J segment 7 bases; nucleotides outside the gene matches: 6. In germline, CDR1 is SGHAT, CDR2 FQNNGV. The CDR3 totals 14 residues. CDR3 sequence reads: CASSSFRGRNEQFF. Here the CDR3 DNA reads TGTGCCAGCAGCTCGTTCAGGGGGCGTAATGAGCAGTTCTTC.

This chain uses TRBV27 with TRBJ2-3, with unresolved D. Deletions cut 3 bases from V and 1 base from J, with 11 bases between. The germline V gene encodes CDR1 MNHEY and CDR2 SMNVEV (reference sequence). The CDR3 sequence is 15 residues long. CDR3 nucleotide sequence: TGTGCCAGCAGTTTTACAGATCCTGGCACAGATACGCAGTATTTT. It specifies CASSFTDPGTDTQYF.

The chain uses TRBV3-1 (or the pseudogene TRBV3-2) and TRBJ2-7; possible D gene TRBD2, 5 bases. Germline V gene lookup returns CDR1 LGHDT and CDR2 YNNKEL (reference sequence). The length of the CDR3 is 15 residues. V lost 4 bases, J lost 7 bases, and 20 bases lay in between. The CDR3, as DNA: TGTGCCAGCAGCCTGACCCTAGCCGGGGTGGGGGAGCAGTACTTC. Protein sequence: CASSLTLAGVGEQYF.

The rearrangement joins TRBV7-9 to TRBJ2-1; 7 positions agree with TRBD1. V lost 5 bases to trimming and J lost 4 bases; unmatched junction nucleotides: 8. The CDR3 sequence is 15 residues long. CDR1 SEHNR and CDR2 FQNEAQ come from the germline V gene (reference sequence). The CDR3 sequence is CASSAYRGRYNEQFF. The DNA for the CDR3 is TGTGCCAGCAGCGCATACAGGGGTAGATACAATGAGCAGTTCTTC.

This chain connects TRBV4-1 to TRBJ1-6, with D tentatively TRBD1 (5 bases). The CDR3 length is 18 residues. Germline CDR1 is MGHRA and CDR2 is YSYEKL. V lost 2 bases and J lost 9, with 23 bases in between. CDR3 DNA sequence: TGCGCCAGCAGCCAATACTACCGGGACGCAGCTAGCGGTTCACCCCTCCACTTT. It is translated as CASSQYYRDAASGSPLHF.

The V and J genes are TRBV2 and TRBJ1-1; D not resolved. There are 15 residues in the CDR3. V was trimmed by 2 bases and J by 1 base, leaving 11 bases between them. CDR1 is SNHLY, CDR2 FYNNEI, per germline. CDR3 sequence reads: CASSELRGGNTEAFF. The CDR3 bases are TGTGCCAGCAGTGAATTGCGGGGAGGGAACACTGAAGCTTTCTTT.

The gene calls are TRBV5-1 and TRBJ1-4; D gene unclear. The CDR3 has 15 amino acids. Germline CDR1 reads SGHRS; CDR2 reads YFSETQ. V lost 4 bases and J 4 bases, leaving 14 bases between the germline ends. DNA of the CDR3: TGCGCCAGCAGCCTCGACCCAGGCAGTAATGAAAAACTGTTTTTT. Translated, it gives CASSLDPGSNEKLFF.